This TCR beta chain was obtained from a study of T cell responses to AZD1222 COVID-19 vaccine. Regarding the study as a whole: Spike-specific TCR breadth and depth went up after people got two AZD1222 doses. With dominance at 160-218 and 743-854, vaccine-associated CD4 TCRs spanned spike. At baseline, seropositivity was found in only six or seven AZD1222 recipients.

With respect to this clone: Its cognate antigen is unknown.

Germline-derived CDR1 and CDR2 are SGHTA and FQGNSA. This CDR3 is built from 13 residues. Trimming left V 3 bases short and J 4 bases short, with 9 bases between. TCRdb keeps only in-frame clones here, not all; method: immunoSEQ multiplex PCR. The repertoire includes 75,000 to 90,000 clones, 70% to 80% of them detected once, and roughly 21% sits in the top ten. This receptor was obtained from an adult in good health. The specimen comprised peripheral blood, sampled on day 0 of AZD1222 vaccination. The chain has TRBV7-2 and TRBJ2-5, with D perhaps being TRBD1 or TRBD2 (5 bases each). The CDR3 nucleotides read TGTGCCAGCAGCTTTAATGGGGGAGAGACCCAGTACTTC. Encoded protein: CASSFNGGETQYF.